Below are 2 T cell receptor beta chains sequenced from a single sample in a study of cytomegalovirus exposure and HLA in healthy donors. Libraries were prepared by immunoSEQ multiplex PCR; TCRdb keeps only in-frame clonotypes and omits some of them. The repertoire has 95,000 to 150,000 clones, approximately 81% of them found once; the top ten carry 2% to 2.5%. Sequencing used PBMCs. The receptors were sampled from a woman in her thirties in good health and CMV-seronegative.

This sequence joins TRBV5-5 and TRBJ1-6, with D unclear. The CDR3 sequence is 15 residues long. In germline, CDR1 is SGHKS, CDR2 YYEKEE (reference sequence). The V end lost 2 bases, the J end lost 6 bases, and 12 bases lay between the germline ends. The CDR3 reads CASSFGPPGNSPLHF. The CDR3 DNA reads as TGTGCCAGCAGCTTTGGGCCCCCAGGTAATTCACCCCTCCACTTT. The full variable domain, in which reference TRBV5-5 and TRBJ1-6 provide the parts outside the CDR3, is DAGVTQSPTHLIKTRGQQVTLRCSPISGHKSVSWYQQVLGQGPQFIFQYYEKEERGRGNFPDRFSARQFPNYSSELNVNALLLGDSALYLCASSFGPPGNSPLHFGNGTRLTVT.

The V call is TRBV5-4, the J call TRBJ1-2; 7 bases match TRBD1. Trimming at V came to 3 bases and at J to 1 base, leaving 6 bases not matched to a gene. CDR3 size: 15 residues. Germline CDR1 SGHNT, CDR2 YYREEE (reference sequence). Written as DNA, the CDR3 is TGTGCCAGCAGCTCTACCGGGACAGTTAACTATGGCTACACCTTC. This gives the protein CASSSTGTVNYGYTF.